The source of this T cell receptor (beta chain) is a study of control samples from healthy donors and cancer patients (dated by TCRdb to 2018 to 2021). The library was prepared using the immunoSEQ multiplex PCR assay. TCRdb took over this immuneACCESS table, retaining in-frame rearrangements with V and J assigned. Such tables are incomplete; in checked studies, under half of the missing clones stem from an unresolved V gene, and the remainder is unexplained. For this sample there are about 40,000 clones; more than 85% appear just once. Around 4% of the sample goes to the ten largest clones. A distance of 9 bases separates the germline ends of V and J, which lose 0 bases and 8 bases respectively. Measured from the cysteine to the phenylalanine, the CDR3 is 13 residues long. The kept DNA is CDR3 alone, 39 bases in frame from the first base. Via the germline V gene, CDR1 is SGDLS and CDR2 YYNGEE. As regards this clone: What this receptor recognizes is not known. No base quality information exists; no much larger clone differs at one position.

In this chain, TRBV9 is recombined with TRBJ2-1, with a tentative D gene TRBD2 over 5 matching bases. The TCR was taken from a woman between 50 and 59 years old in good health. The sequenced sample consisted of blood. CDR3 region: CASSVGSGDEQFF. The nucleotide sequence is given as TGTGCCAGCAGCGTAGGCAGCGGCGATGAGCAGTTCTTC.